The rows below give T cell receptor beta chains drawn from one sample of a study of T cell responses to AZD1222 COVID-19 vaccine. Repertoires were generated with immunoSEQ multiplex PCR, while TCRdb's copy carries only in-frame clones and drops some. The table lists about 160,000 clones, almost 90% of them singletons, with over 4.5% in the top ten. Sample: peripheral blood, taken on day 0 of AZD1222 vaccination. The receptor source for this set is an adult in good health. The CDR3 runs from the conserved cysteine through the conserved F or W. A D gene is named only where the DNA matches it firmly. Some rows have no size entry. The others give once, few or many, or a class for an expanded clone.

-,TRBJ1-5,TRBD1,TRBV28,CATTPGQGNQPQHF,TGTGCCACCACGCCGGGACAGGGCAATCAGCCCCAGCATTTT
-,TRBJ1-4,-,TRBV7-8,CASSLGLGGLFF,TGTGCCAGCAGCTTAGGTCTAGGCGGACTGTTTTTT
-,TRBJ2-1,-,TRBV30,CAWRLANEQFF,TGTGCCTGGAGGCTCGCTAATGAGCAGTTCTTC
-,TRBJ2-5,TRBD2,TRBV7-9,CASSPTSGGLKGETQYF,TGTGCCAGCAGTCCAACTAGCGGGGGGCTTAAAGGGGAGACCCAGTACTTC
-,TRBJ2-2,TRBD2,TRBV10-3,CAISTLAGAYTGELFF,TGTGCCATCAGTACCTTAGCGGGGGCATACACCGGGGAGCTGTTTTTT
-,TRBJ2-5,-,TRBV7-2,CASSLGGRQETQYF,TGTGCCAGCAGCTTAGGTGGGAGGCAAGAGACCCAGTACTTC
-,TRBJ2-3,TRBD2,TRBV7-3,CASSSGLAGVTDTQYF,TGTGCCAGCAGCTCAGGACTAGCGGGAGTTACAGATACGCAGTATTTT
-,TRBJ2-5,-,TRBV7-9,CASSLESIGSATQYF,TGTGCCAGCAGCTTAGAAAGTATAGGGTCCGCGACCCAGTACTTC
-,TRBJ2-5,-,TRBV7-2,CASSPGQLKETQYF,TGTGCCAGCAGCCCAGGACAGCTTAAAGAGACCCAGTACTTC
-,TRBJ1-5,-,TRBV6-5,CASSYIGGGSGPQHF,TGTGCCAGCAGTTACATCGGAGGGGGATCAGGGCCCCAGCATTTT
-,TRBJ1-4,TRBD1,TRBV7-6,CASSLAAGGREKLFF,TGTGCCAGCAGCTTAGCGGCAGGGGGCCGGGAAAAACTGTTTTTT
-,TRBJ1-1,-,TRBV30,CAGKVYTEAFF,TGTGCCGGAAAGGTGTACACTGAAGCTTTCTTT
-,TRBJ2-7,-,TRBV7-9,CASSLDPRAHEQYF,TGTGCCAGCAGCTTAGATCCGAGGGCCCACGAGCAGTACTTC
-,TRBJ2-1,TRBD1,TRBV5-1,CASSLVFQGANEQFF,TGCGCCAGCAGCTTGGTCTTCCAGGGGGCAAATGAGCAGTTCTTC
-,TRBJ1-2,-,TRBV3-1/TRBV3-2,CASSPKGLRAPGYTF,TGTGCCAGCAGCCCTAAGGGACTTCGGGCGCCTGGCTACACCTTC
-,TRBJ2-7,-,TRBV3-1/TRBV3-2,CASSQDQRTVTYEQYF,TGTGCCAGCAGCCAAGATCAGAGAACGGTCACCTACGAGCAGTACTTC
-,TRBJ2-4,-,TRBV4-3,CASSQDLGGDFKNIQYF,TGCGCCAGCAGCCAAGATCTAGGAGGGGATTTTAAAAACATTCAGTACTTC
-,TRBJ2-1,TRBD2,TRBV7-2,CASSPPGTRSYNEQFF,TGTGCCAGCAGCCCCCCTGGGACTAGGAGCTACAATGAGCAGTTCTTC
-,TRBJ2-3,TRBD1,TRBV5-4,CASRGQGGEGTDTQYF,TGTGCCAGCAGGGGACAGGGGGGAGAGGGCACAGATACGCAGTATTTT
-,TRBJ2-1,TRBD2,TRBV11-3,CASSSSGAGGSYEQFF,TGTGCCAGCTCATCCTCAGGGGCGGGAGGATCGTATGAGCAGTTCTTC
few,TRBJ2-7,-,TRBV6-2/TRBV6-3,CASSYEEDYEQYF,TGTGCCAGCAGTTACGAAGAGGACTACGAGCAGTACTTC
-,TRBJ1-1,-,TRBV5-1,CASSDGAGVLNTEAFF,TGCGCCAGCAGCGACGGGGCAGGGGTCTTGAACACTGAAGCTTTCTTT